The clone carrying this T cell receptor (beta chain) came up a few times. The antigen is unknown. TCRdb independently ran MiXCR on the 5' RACE reads; one entry per CDR3 protein. The data contain 390,000 or so distinct CDR3 sequences, around 24% of them singletons. Looked up from germline, CDR1 is SEHNR and CDR2 is FQNEAQ (reference sequence). V dropped 2 bases and J dropped 3; count of bases not matched to a gene: 3. The length of the CDR3 is 15 residues. This sample stems from a study of CD8 T cells in ankylosing spondylitis. Study results and caveats: One TCR beta motif, made up of roughly eight highly homologous variants, appeared characteristic of ankylosing spondylitis blood.

The material sequenced was blood, either unsorted or a sorted T cell fraction (not recorded which). The TCR comes from a male donor with ankylosing spondylitis. The chain combines TRBV7-9 with TRBJ2-2; 7 bases align to TRBD1. CDR3 nucleotides: TGTGCCAGCAGCTTACAGACAGGGCACACCGGGGAGCTGTTTTTT. Translating gives CASSLQTGHTGELFF.